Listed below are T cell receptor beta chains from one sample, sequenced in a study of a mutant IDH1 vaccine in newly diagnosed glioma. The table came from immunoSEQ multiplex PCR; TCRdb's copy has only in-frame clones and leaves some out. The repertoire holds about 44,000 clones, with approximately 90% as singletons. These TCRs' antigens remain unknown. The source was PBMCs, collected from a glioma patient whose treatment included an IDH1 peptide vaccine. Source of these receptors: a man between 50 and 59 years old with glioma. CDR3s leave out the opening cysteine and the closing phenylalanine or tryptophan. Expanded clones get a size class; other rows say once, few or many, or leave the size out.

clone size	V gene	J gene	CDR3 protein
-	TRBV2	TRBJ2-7	ASSGSYEQY
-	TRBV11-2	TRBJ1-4	ASSLAASWTGGSHEKLF
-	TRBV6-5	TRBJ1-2	ASFPGSSNYGYT
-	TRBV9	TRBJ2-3	ASSVGGSTDTQY
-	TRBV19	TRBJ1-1	ASSTGTNTEAF
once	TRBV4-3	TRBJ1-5	ASSHPLGHVPNQPQH
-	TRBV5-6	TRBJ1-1	ASSAGSKAF
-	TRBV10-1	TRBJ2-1	ASSDAGGPQHEQF
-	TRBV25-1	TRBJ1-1	ASRTGFTEAF
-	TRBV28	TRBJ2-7	ASSSASVYEQY
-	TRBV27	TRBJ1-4	ASSRETGGLLKLF
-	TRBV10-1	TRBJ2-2	ASRGGIGTGELF
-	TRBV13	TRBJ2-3	ASSLRTATDTQY
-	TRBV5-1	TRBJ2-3	ASNAGKPSTDTQY
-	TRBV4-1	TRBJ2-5	ASSQGWGTGMYQETQY
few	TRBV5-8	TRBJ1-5	ASSLDRDQPQH
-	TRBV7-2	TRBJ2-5	ASSSWAGIQETQY
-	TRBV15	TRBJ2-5	ATRPGQGRGTQY
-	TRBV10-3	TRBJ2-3	AISDPSGVTDTQY
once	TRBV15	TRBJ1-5	ATSPQTGADQPQH
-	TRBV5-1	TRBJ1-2	ASSTPGAQGYGYT
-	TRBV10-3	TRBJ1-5	AISEGQGYQPQH
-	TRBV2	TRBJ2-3	ASRRSGRLTDTQY
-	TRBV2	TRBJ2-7	ASARDFDSYEQY
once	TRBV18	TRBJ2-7	ASSPPTGVYEQY
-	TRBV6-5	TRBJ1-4	ASRKTGFANEKLF
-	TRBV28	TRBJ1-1	ASSFWVGEAF
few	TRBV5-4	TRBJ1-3	ASSLGGSGNTIY
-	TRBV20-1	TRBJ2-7	SPTGGKEQY
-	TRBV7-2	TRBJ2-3	ASSLGLGADTQY